These T cell receptor beta chains were read from a single sample in a study of early T cells in non-severe SARS-CoV-2 infection. One entry per CDR3 protein results from TCRdb running MiXCR on the 5' RACE reads. The top ten hold about 4.2% of the sample, which has about 52,000 distinct CDR3 sequences, approximately 8% seen once. Input material: whole blood. Receptors were obtained from an adult who was a healthcare worker with PCR-confirmed SARS-CoV-2 infection or an uninfected control (not recorded which). Each CDR3 is given with its conserved first and last residue. A D gene is named only where the DNA matches it firmly. Not all rows give a size; the values are once, few, many and, for expanded clones, a class.

clone_size	j_call	d_call	v_call	cdr3_aa	cdr3_nt
-	TRBJ2-7	TRBD2	TRBV11-2	CASSPLAGGSYEQYF	TGTGCCAGCAGCCCACTAGCGGGAGGGTCCTACGAGCAGTACTTC
-	TRBJ1-5	-	TRBV27	CASRLRTPQHF	TGTGCCAGCAGGCTTAGGACCCCCCAGCATTTT
many	TRBJ2-2	-	TRBV7-2	CASSSDWDTGELFF	TGTGCCAGCAGCTCCGATTGGGACACCGGGGAGCTGTTTTTT
-	TRBJ2-7	-	TRBV3-1	CASSQDPGQTYEQYF	TGTGCCAGCAGCCAGGACCCCGGACAAACCTACGAGCAGTACTTC
many	TRBJ1-1	-	TRBV7-6	CASSLRGQGWNTEAFF	TGTGCCAGCAGCCTTAGGGGCCAGGGTTGGAACACTGAAGCTTTCTTT
many	TRBJ1-5	-	TRBV27	CASSPLGSNQPQHF	TGTGCCAGCAGTCCATTAGGTAGCAATCAGCCCCAGCATTTT
many	TRBJ2-7	-	TRBV6-5	CASSYSTLGSYEQYF	TGTGCCAGCAGTTACTCGACGCTAGGATCCTACGAGCAGTACTTC
few	TRBJ1-5	-	TRBV19	CASSIVWENVNQPQHF	TGTGCCAGTAGTATAGTATGGGAGAATGTCAATCAGCCCCAGCATTTT
few	TRBJ2-1	-	TRBV7-6	CASSRELSGEEQFF	TGTGCCAGCAGCCGAGAACTTTCAGGGGAGGAGCAGTTCTTC
few	TRBJ2-7	-	TRBV30	CAWRTGNYEQYF	TGTGCCTGGCGGACGGGGAACTACGAGCAGTACTTC
many	TRBJ2-7	-	TRBV6-5	CASSPIGYYEQYF	TGTGCCAGCAGCCCCATAGGATACTACGAGCAGTACTTC
many	TRBJ2-7	TRBD2	TRBV7-9	CASSLTASGSYEQYF	TGTGCCAGCAGCTTAACGGCTAGCGGGTCCTACGAGCAGTACTTC
-	TRBJ1-2	-	TRBV18	CASSPLSLTNYGYTF	TGTGCCAGCTCACCACTTTCACTGACAAACTATGGCTACACCTTC
few	TRBJ2-7	TRBD1	TRBV20-1	CSARGGQKGAYEQYF	TGCAGTGCTAGAGGGGGACAGAAAGGTGCCTACGAGCAGTACTTC
-	TRBJ2-7	-	TRBV7-4	CASSLVLDYTDTYEQYF	TGTGCCAGCAGCTTAGTGCTGGATTACACGGATACCTACGAGCAGTACTTC
-	TRBJ2-7	-	TRBV5-1	CASSRTTGPYEQYF	TGCGCCAGCAGCCGGACGACAGGACCCTACGAGCAGTACTTC
few	TRBJ2-1	-	TRBV4-2	CASSQEPPGRGYNEQFF	TGTGCCAGCAGCCAAGAACCCCCCGGGAGAGGGTACAATGAGCAGTTCTTC
many	TRBJ2-7	-	TRBV28	CARRWRDYEQYF	TGTGCCAGAAGGTGGAGGGACTACGAGCAGTACTTC
-	TRBJ1-6	TRBD1	TRBV20-1	CSASQTGDVNSPLHF	TGCAGTGCTAGTCAAACAGGGGATGTTAATTCACCCCTCCACTTT
-	TRBJ2-2	-	TRBV29-1	CSVPKGFGTSNTGELFF	TGCAGCGTTCCCAAGGGGTTTGGGACTTCGAACACCGGGGAGCTGTTTTTT
many	TRBJ2-2	-	TRBV11-2	CASSFPPINTGELFF	TGTGCCAGCAGCTTCCCACCCATTAACACCGGGGAGCTGTTTTTT
few	TRBJ1-1	-	TRBV3-1	CASSQEGGYRAFF	TGTGCCAGCAGCCAAGAGGGGGGGTATAGGGCTTTCTTT
-	TRBJ2-2	-	TRBV10-1	CASSGGGTGELFF	TGCGCCAGCAGTGGTGGGGGAACCGGGGAGCTGTTTTTT
-	TRBJ1-1	-	TRBV3-1	CASSQSGTLNTEAFF	TGTGCCAGCAGCCAGTCCGGGACATTGAACACTGAAGCTTTCTTT
-	TRBJ2-7	-	TRBV20-1	CSASPRTMGEQYF	TGCAGTGCTAGTCCGCGGACTATGGGGGAGCAGTACTTC
many	TRBJ2-7	TRBD1	TRBV5-1	CASSLSGTVYEQYF	TGCGCCAGCAGCCTGTCCGGGACAGTCTACGAGCAGTACTTC
few	TRBJ2-1	-	TRBV12-3/TRBV12-4	CASSLGTGLYNEQFF	TGTGCCAGCAGTTTAGGAACAGGCCTGTACAATGAGCAGTTCTTC
few	TRBJ2-2	-	TRBV7-3	CASSLTSLGTGELFF	TGTGCCAGCAGCTTAACGTCTTTAGGCACCGGGGAGCTGTTTTTT
-	TRBJ2-7	-	TRBV28	CASSFETPYEQYF	TGTGCCAGCAGTTTTGAGACTCCCTACGAGCAGTACTTC
few	TRBJ2-1	TRBD1	TRBV20-1	CSAPRGHGDGNEQFF	TGCAGTGCCCCCAGGGGGCACGGGGATGGGAATGAGCAGTTCTTC
-	TRBJ2-7	-	TRBV12-3/TRBV12-4	CASSPRIGEQYF	TGTGCCAGCAGCCCTCGTATAGGCGAGCAGTACTTC
few	TRBJ2-3	-	TRBV20-1	CSAKLDLTDTQYF	TGCAGTGCTAAACTAGACCTCACAGATACGCAGTATTTT
-	TRBJ2-1	-	TRBV5-1	CASSRELVFYNEQFF	TGCGCCAGCAGCCGGGAACTAGTCTTCTACAATGAGCAGTTCTTC
few	TRBJ1-1	-	TRBV12-3/TRBV12-4	CASSLGRLGGTEAFF	TGTGCCAGCAGCCTGGGCCGTCTGGGGGGCACTGAAGCTTTCTTT
many	TRBJ1-4	TRBD1	TRBV20-1	CSAFGQGGEKLFF	TGCAGTGCCTTCGGACAGGGTGGCGAAAAACTGTTTTTT
-	TRBJ2-3	-	TRBV19	CASGTAHTDTQYF	TGTGCCAGCGGGACCGCCCACACAGATACGCAGTATTTT
many	TRBJ2-2	-	TRBV11-2	CASSSGTRIRGELFF	TGTGCCAGCAGCTCAGGTACCAGGATACGCGGGGAGCTGTTTTTT
many	TRBJ2-7	-	TRBV29-1	CSVGAGLTEQYF	TGCAGCGTTGGGGCAGGGCTTACGGAGCAGTACTTC
few	TRBJ1-2	-	TRBV2	CASTPNYGYTF	TGTGCCAGCACACCTAACTATGGCTACACCTTC
-	TRBJ2-7	TRBD2	TRBV6-2/TRBV6-3	CASSNRGGEQYF	TGTGCCAGCAGCAACCGCGGGGGAGAGCAGTACTTC
-	TRBJ1-3	-	TRBV18	CASSPNTMNSGNTIYF	TGTGCCAGCTCACCAAACACGATGAACTCTGGAAACACCATATATTTT
-	TRBJ2-7	TRBD2	TRBV27	CASSSYRDYPYEQYF	TGTGCCAGCAGTTCTTACCGGGACTACCCCTACGAGCAGTACTTC
-	TRBJ2-7	-	TRBV5-4	CASSLAYTGTSYEQYF	TGTGCCAGCAGCTTGGCATACACGGGGACGTCATACGAGCAGTACTTC
-	TRBJ2-2	-	TRBV6-2/TRBV6-3	CASSYHGPFVGELFF	TGTGCCAGCAGTTATCATGGGCCGTTTGTGGGGGAGCTGTTTTTT
many	TRBJ2-5	-	TRBV18	CASSPGAYQETQYF	TGTGCCAGCTCACCGGGGGCGTACCAAGAGACCCAGTACTTC
-	TRBJ2-3	TRBD1	TRBV2	CASTPGGYTDTQYF	TGTGCCAGCACCCCAGGGGGCTACACAGATACGCAGTATTTT
few	TRBJ2-3	TRBD1	TRBV5-1	CASSNTGVSDTQYF	TGCGCCAGCAGCAACACAGGGGTTTCAGATACGCAGTATTTT
-	TRBJ1-2	-	TRBV29-1	CSVEEEGNYGHTF	TGCAGCGTTGAAGAAGAGGGGAACTATGGCCACACCTTC
-	TRBJ2-7	TRBD2	TRBV20-1	CSARGLAGFNEQYF	TGCAGTGCTAGGGGACTAGCGGGGTTTAACGAGCAGTACTTC
many	TRBJ1-1	-	TRBV6-6	CASTLDRNTEAFF	TGTGCCAGCACCCTTGACAGGAACACTGAAGCTTTCTTT
many	TRBJ2-7	-	TRBV6-2/TRBV6-3	CASSQETARRYF	TGTGCCAGCAGTCAAGAGACCGCTCGTCGGTACTTC